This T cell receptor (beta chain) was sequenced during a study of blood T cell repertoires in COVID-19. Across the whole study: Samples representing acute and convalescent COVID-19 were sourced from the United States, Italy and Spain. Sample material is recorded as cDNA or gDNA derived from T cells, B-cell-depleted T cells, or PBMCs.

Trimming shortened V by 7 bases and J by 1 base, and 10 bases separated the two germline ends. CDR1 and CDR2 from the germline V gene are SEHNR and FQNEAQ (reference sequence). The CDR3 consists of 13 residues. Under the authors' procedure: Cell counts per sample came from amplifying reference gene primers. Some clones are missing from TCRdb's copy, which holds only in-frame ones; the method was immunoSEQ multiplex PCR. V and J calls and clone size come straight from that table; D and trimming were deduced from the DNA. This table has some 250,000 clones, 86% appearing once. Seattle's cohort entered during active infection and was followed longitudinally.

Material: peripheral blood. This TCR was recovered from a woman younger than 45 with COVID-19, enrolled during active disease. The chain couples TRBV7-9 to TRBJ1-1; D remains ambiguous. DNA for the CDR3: TGTGCCAGCAAGAGAGGAGAGAACACTGAAGCTTTCTTT. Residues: CASKRGENTEAFF.